The source of this T cell receptor (beta chain) is a study of blood T cell repertoires in COVID-19. Study details: Samples came from the United States, Italy and Spain, spanning acute and convalescent COVID-19. T cells, B-cell-depleted T cells, or PBMCs provided the cDNA or gDNA that served as material.

In the study's own analysis: Estimation of nucleated cell counts was performed using reference gene primer amplification. Clones were sequenced by immunoSEQ multiplex PCR, and TCRdb holds only the in-frame ones, with some missing. V and J calls and clone size are copied from that table; D and trimming were computed from the DNA. Of hundreds of thousands of clones in the sample, about 85% were seen once. The germline V and J ends were trimmed by 5 bases and 2 bases, with 8 bases remaining between them. The CDR3 is 13 residues long. The germline CDR1 and CDR2 sequences are MNHEY and SVGEGT. The chain carries TRBV6-2 or TRBV6-3 and TRBJ2-3; D perhaps matches TRBD1 (5 bases). This clonotype was obtained from a woman in her late teens or twenties who had recovered from COVID-19. Sequences were obtained from peripheral blood. CDR3 in amino acids: CASSRQSTDTQYF. The DNA of the CDR3 is TGTGCCAGCAGTCGACAGTCCACAGATACGCAGTATTTT.